This T cell receptor (beta chain) was recovered during a study of T cells in Graves' hyperthyroidism and ophthalmopathy. The study, taken as a whole, reports: The model predicted ophthalmopathy a median around 6.5 months before onset. Through a model of 13 V-J features, ophthalmopathy was separated from stable hyperthyroidism.

There are many counts of this clonotype. The antigen is undetermined. Amplification targeted TCR beta CDR3 regions from RNA transcripts. HTBI primers drove first-round RT-PCR of the TCR CDR3. TCRdb re-derived calls from the multiplex PCR reads in MiXCR, one entry per CDR3 protein. The sample has hundreds of thousands of distinct CDR3 sequences; 13% to 15% are singletons. This CDR3 region has 14 residues. Germline V gene data show CDR1 as GTSNPN and CDR2 as SVGIG (reference sequence). V lost 0 bases and J lost 2, with 8 bases in between. This rearrangement joins TRBV30 to TRBJ2-1; D remains ambiguous. The clonotype comes from a woman in her forties or fifties with Graves' ophthalmopathy. Sequencing was done on a sample of blood. The CDR3 spells CAWSVQTAYNEQFF. The CDR3 coding sequence is TGTGCCTGGAGTGTACAGACGGCCTACAATGAGCAGTTCTTC.